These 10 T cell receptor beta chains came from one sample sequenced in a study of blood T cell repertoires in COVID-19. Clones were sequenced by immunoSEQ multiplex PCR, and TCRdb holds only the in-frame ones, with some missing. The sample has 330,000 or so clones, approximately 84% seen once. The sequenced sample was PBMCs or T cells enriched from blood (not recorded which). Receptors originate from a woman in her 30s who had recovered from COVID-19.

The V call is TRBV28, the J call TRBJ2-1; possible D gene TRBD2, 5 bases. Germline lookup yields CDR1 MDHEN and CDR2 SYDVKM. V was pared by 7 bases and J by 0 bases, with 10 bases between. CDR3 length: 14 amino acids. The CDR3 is CASIGLSSYNEQFF. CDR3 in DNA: TGTGCCAGCATTGGACTGAGCTCCTACAATGAGCAGTTCTTC.

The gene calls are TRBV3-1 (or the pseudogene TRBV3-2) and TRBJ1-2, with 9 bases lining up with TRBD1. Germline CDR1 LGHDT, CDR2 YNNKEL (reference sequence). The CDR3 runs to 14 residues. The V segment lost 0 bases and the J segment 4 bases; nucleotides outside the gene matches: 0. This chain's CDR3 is CASSQEDRGYGYTF. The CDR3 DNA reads TGTGCCAGCAGCCAAGAGGACAGGGGCTATGGCTACACCTTC.

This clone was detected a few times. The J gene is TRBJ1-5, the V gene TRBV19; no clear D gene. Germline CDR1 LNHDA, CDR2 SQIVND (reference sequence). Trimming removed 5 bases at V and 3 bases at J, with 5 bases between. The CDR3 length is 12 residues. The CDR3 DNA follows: TGTGCCAGTAGTCCCCACAATCAGCCCCAGCATTTT. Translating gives CASSPHNQPQHF.

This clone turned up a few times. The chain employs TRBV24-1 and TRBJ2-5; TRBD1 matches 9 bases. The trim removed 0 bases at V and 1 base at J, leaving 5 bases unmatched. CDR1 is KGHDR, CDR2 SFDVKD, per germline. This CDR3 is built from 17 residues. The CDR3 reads CATSDLSQGARQETQYF. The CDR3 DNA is TGTGCCACCAGTGATTTGTCACAGGGGGCGCGCCAAGAGACCCAGTACTTC.

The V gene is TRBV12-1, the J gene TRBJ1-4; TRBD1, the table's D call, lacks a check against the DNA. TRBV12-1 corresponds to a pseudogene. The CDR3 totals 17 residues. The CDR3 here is CASSNRTGGAANEKLFF. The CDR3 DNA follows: TGTGCCAGCAGCAACCGGACAGGGGGAGCGGCTAATGAAAAACTGTTTTTT.

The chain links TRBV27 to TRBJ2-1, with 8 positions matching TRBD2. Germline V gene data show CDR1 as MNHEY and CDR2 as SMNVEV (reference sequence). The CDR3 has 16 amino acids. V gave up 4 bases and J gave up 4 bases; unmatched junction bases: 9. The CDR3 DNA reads TGTGCCAGCAGTTCCTTCGCGGGAGGAGGGTACAATGAGCAGTTCTTC. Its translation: CASSSFAGGGYNEQFF.

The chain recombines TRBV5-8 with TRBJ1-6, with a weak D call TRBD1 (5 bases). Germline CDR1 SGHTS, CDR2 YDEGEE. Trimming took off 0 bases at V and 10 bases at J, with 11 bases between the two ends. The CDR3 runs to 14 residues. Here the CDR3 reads CASSLGGAGSPLHF. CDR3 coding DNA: TGTGCCAGCAGCTTGGGGGGCGCGGGGTCACCCCTCCACTTT.

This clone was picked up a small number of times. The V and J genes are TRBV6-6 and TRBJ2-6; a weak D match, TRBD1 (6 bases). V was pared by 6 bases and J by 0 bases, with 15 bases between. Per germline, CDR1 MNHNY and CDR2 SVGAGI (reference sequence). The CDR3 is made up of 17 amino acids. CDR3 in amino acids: CASSRQVSSSGANVLTF. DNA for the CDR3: TGTGCCAGCAGCCGACAGGTGTCCTCCTCTGGGGCCAACGTCCTGACTTTC.

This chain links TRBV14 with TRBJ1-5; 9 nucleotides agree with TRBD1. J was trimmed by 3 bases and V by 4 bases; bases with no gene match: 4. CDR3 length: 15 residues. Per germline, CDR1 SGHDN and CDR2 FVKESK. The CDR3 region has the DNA TGTGCCAGCAGCCCCGGGACAGGGAACAATCAGCCCCAGCATTTT. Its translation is CASSPGTGNNQPQHF.

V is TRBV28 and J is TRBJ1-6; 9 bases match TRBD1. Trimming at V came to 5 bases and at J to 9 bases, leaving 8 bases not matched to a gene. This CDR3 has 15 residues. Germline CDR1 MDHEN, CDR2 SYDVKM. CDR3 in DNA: TGTGCCAGCAGTCCGAGGACAGGGGTTTCTTCACCCCTCCACTTT. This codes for CASSPRTGVSSPLHF. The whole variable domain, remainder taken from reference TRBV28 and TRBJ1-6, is DVKVTQSSRYLVKRTGEKVFLECVQDMDHENMFWYRQDPGLGLRLIYFSYDVKMKEKGDIPEGYSVSREKKERFSLILESASTNQTSMYLCASSPRTGVSSPLHFGNGTRLTVT.